This T cell receptor (beta chain) appears in the sequencing data of a study of breast tumors, draining lymph nodes, adjacent tissues. J was trimmed by 6 bases and V by 1 base; bases with no gene match: 8. CDR3 length: 16 residues. Germline V CDR1 and CDR2: LNHDA, SQIVND (reference sequence). Findings and caveats of the study: Findings are consistent with lymph node origin and intratumoral expansion of most tumor T cells.

This clonotype is classed as medium-sized (0.01 to 0.1%). Antigen unknown. TCRdb re-called the multiplex PCR reads through MiXCR, storing one row per CDR3 protein. The profile shows roughly 15,000 distinct CDR3 sequences, around 59% of them singletons. Sequenced material: tumor-adjacent breast tissue. The sequence came from a female donor with breast cancer. Some clones in this sample may be carry-over from other donors' samples. The chain employs TRBV19 and TRBJ2-1; 8 bases match TRBD2. This CDR3 is CASSIAGSGRRNEQFF. The CDR3 DNA follows: TGTGCCAGTAGTATAGCGGGGAGCGGGAGACGCAATGAGCAGTTCTTC.